These 3 T cell receptor beta chains were all obtained from the same sample, sequenced in a study of T cell repertoires in cytomegalovirus infection. Antigens for these TCRs are unknown. TCRdb redid the calling of the reads with MiXCR, one entry per CDR3 protein. The sample lists about 57,000 distinct CDR3 sequences, about 19% occurring once. This material consisted of CD8+ T cells from cultured PBMCs, taken from culture after CMV antigen stimulation. Source of these receptors: a human donor in good health (CMV status not recorded). Some clones in this sample may be carry-over from other donors' samples.

This clonotype was detected only a few times. The CDR3: CASRSDLSGTEAFF. The CDR3 DNA is TGTGCCAGCAGATCGGACCTCTCGGGCACTGAAGCTTTCTTT. The rearrangement uses TRBV7-6 and TRBJ1-1; unclear D gene. The ends were cut back, 6 bases at V and 4 bases at J, with 15 bases in the middle. From germline, CDR1 is SGHVS and CDR2 FNYEAQ. The CDR3 sequence is 14 residues long.

This clonotype occurred a few times. The CDR3 protein is CASSRKGSQPMMGEQYF. CDR3 in DNA: TGTGCCAGCAGCAGAAAGGGCAGCCAACCGATGATGGGCGAGCAGTACTTC. V gene TRBV7-9 combines with J gene TRBJ2-7; D gene unclear. The CDR3 has 17 amino acids. Germline CDR1 and CDR2: SEHNR and FQNEAQ (reference sequence). V gave up 5 bases and J gave up 6 bases, with 26 bases separating them.

CDR3 amino acids: CASSSIIGRDGRAEYEQYF. The CDR3 DNA follows: TGTGCCAGCAGCTCTATTATCGGCAGGGACGGACGCGCGGAATACGAGCAGTACTTC. V and J are TRBV7-2 and TRBJ2-7; D is tentatively TRBD1 or TRBD2 (5 bases each). The CDR3 contains 19 residues. Germline V gene lookup returns CDR1 SGHTA and CDR2 FQGNSA. V lost 4 bases and J 4 bases, leaving 29 bases between the germline ends.